The following is a T cell receptor beta chain sequence with its context. The clone's antigen remains unknown. No base qualities exist here, and no much larger clone lies one base off it. This record comes from a study of beta chain features in type 1 diabetes (dated by TCRdb to between 2018 and 2020). In terms of the full investigation: Patients and healthy donors did not differ in mean age, gender distribution, total cell number or subset yield. Across all samples, approximately 98,000,000 sorted cells were examined, and cell number per subset correlated strongly with RNA yield. The study compared the TCRB repertoires of sorted circulating CD4+ T cell subsets in recently diagnosed type 1 diabetes patients with those in matched healthy donors. Whereas all 30 or so donors provided naive and central memory subsets, regulatory and stem cell-like memory subsets were isolated from just 8 patients and roughly 8 healthy donors.

Counted from cysteine to phenylalanine, this CDR3 has 16 amino acids. This entry keeps only the CDR3 DNA: 48 bases, framed from base 1. The V end gives up 3 bases and the J end 4 bases, leaving 5 bases in the junction not matched to a gene. Sequences MNHNS (CDR1) and SASEGT (CDR2) are obtained from the germline V gene. Study-wide findings and limitations: Shorter templates might have been favored by PCR, but patient and control samples were amplified and corrected together, so both groups would have been affected equally by any skew. Because cDNA was sequenced instead of genomic DNA, highly expressing activated cells could be over-represented, though the groups showed no difference in activation or CD3 levels. Patients with type 1 diabetes made fewer insertions and deleted more nucleotides at VDJ recombination sites, implying thymic rearrangement abnormalities. Because small numbers of individuals were included in the HLA sub-analyses, any influence of HLA type on TCRB rearrangement was left unresolved. In all four CD4+ subsets, TCRB CDR3 length was moderately but significantly shorter in type 1 diabetes patients. Naive, central memory and regulatory TCRB repertoires appeared more similar among patients than among healthy donors.

A single peripheral blood draw of approximately 0.11 L on average was collected from each donor into heparinised tubes. Naive, central memory, regulatory and stem cell-like memory CD4+ T cells were sorted on a BD FACSAria II using a panel including CD45RO, CCR7, CD25, CD127, CD95 and CD27. Purity was above 95% for every sorted population. Right away, PBMCs were isolated by Lymphoprep density gradient centrifugation and were stained directly, with no culture step. So that batch effects would be minimized, each experiment stained and sorted samples in pairs, pairing one healthy donor with one patient. The entire amount of isolated RNA was reverse transcribed using the High Capacity cDNA Reverse Transcription Kit, so the sequenced TCRB transcripts were expressed ones. Deep immunoSEQ sequencing was applied to naive, central memory and regulatory T cell samples, giving an average of about 3.7 million total reads per sample. Sorted cells were lysed in RLT buffer and RNA was extracted with DNase-treated RNeasy Micro or Mini kits, depending on cell number. To prevent cross-contamination, each cell subset was processed individually, whereas patient and healthy donor samples were processed jointly. The immunoSEQ multiplex PCR was used to amplify TCRB sequences from cDNA, yielding 87-bp fragments that span the CDR3 region. The amplicons were sequenced using the Illumina HiSeq platform. The published analysis was carried out like this. PCR bias was computationally corrected using synthetic template baselines, reads within Hamming distance 2 were collapsed, and singletons that could not be merged were discarded. Reads were aligned against IMGT to assign V, D and J genes, CDR3 length and insertions or deletions at six rearrangement sites. Within each subset, clonotype counts were normalized to the number of sorted cells before true diversity and Gini coefficients were calculated with the tcR R package. Repertoire sharing was quantified using the overlap coefficient calculated on TCRB nucleotide sequences. TCRdb provides this immuneACCESS table in a form limited to in-frame rearrangements. Some clones are lacking; in checked studies, under half of them reflect an unresolved V gene, and why the rest are absent is not known. That table is the source of V, J and clone size, and D and trimming were worked out from the DNA. Recorded for this sample are under 300,000 clones; 25% to 30% of them occurred a single time. Of the sample, 3.5% to 4.5% falls within the top ten clones.

The sequenced sample was central memory CD4+ T cells from blood. The clonotype was recovered from a young man in good health. The chain is assembled from TRBV6-1 and TRBJ2-2; TRBD2 aligns with 10 central bases. The CDR3 is CASSEAAGGPTGELFF. The DNA sequence is as follows: TGTGCCAGCAGTGAGGCAGCGGGAGGGCCCACCGGGGAGCTGTTTTTT.